This entry features one T cell receptor (beta chain) sequence. Its antigen is undetermined. This specimen comes from a study of cytomegalovirus exposure and HLA in healthy donors. Study-level results: Among CMV-associated TCR beta chains, most appeared HLA-restricted in a later analysis.

V trimming: 8 bases; J trimming: 3 bases; junction bases outside the gene matches: 7. The CDR3 sequence is 13 residues long. Germline lookup yields CDR1 SNHLY and CDR2 FYNNEI. Primers: 60 Vbeta forward and 13 Jbeta reverse. TCRdb's copy holds only in-frame clones and misses some; the assay was immunoSEQ multiplex PCR. The sample shows around 190,000 clones, about nine tenths of them seen only once. Material for sequencing was PBMCs. The chain uses TRBV2 and TRBJ2-7; 7 bases are a match to TRBD1. This clonotype originated in a boy between 2 and 10 years old in good health and CMV-seronegative. CDR3 in DNA: TGTGCCAGCGAGCCCGGGACAGACTACGAGCAGTACTTC. Its protein product is CASEPGTDYEQYF.